This T cell receptor (beta chain) was profiled in a study of OX40 agonist ivuxolimab in advanced cancers. General notes on the study: Ivuxolimab, which targeted the costimulatory receptor OX40 (CD134), was an agonistic, fully human IgG2 monoclonal antibody. The purpose of peripheral TCRbeta sequencing was to test whether ivuxolimab changed TCR sequence diversity and led to clonal T-cell expansion. The paper reports the monotherapy dose-escalation portion (N of about 50 patients) of the phase I ivuxolimab trial. Partial responses occurred in three dose-escalation patients: two with cutaneous melanoma and one with hepatocellular carcinoma. Of the approximately 54 dose-escalation patients, hepatocellular carcinoma was present in approximately 20, melanoma in roughly 15, renal cell carcinoma in 9 and head and neck cancer in 9. Intravenous ivuxolimab was administered to patients every 2 weeks at six dose levels: 0.01, 0.1, 0.3, 1.5, 3 and 10 mg/kg. Prior anti-PD-1, anti-PD-L1 or anti-CTLA-4 therapy was permitted, and checkpoint inhibitors had been received by about 44% of dose-escalation patients. A male proportion of 70% to 90% and a mean age of approximately 61 years, ranging from about 23 to 90, were recorded for the dose-escalation cohort. What the authors observed across the whole study: Low levels of normalized T-cell clonal expansion were also seen in some patients who did not respond. Clonal expansion of both CD4+ and CD8+ blood T cells was observed from baseline to week 6 at doses 0.1 to 3.0 mg/kg. Partial responders in the 0.1-3.0 mg/kg groups had among the lowest normalized peripheral clonal expansion, especially among CD8+ T cells. After ivuxolimab, more expanded clones were found on average in CD8+ T cells than in CD4+ T cells. The antigen specificity of the clonally expanded peripheral T cells was not determined.

Patients with autoimmune disease history or receiving systemic immunosuppression were excluded from the trial. Peripheral blood for TCR sequencing was drawn from every dose cohort at baseline, at cycle 4 day 1 and at cycle 7 day 1. Samples were obtained from an open-label, multicenter, first-in-human phase I dose-escalation trial of ivuxolimab. Adults with locally advanced or metastatic melanoma, renal cell carcinoma, hepatocellular carcinoma or head and neck squamous cell carcinoma were enrolled in the trial. Before TCR sequencing, CD4+ T cells and CD8+ T cells were sorted from peripheral blood as separate populations. The CDR3 holds 13 amino acids from the cysteine to the phenylalanine. Only the CDR3 portion is preserved as DNA: 39 bases, with reading frame beginning at the first base. V is cut by 5 bases and J by 6 bases, and the space between the germline ends is 13 bases. CDR1 MDHEN and CDR2 SYDVKM are derived from the germline V gene.

Genomic DNA was extracted from sorted cells for sequencing of the TCRbeta CDR3 region. TCRbeta CDR3 regions were sequenced using the immunoSEQ Assay. As stored in TCRdb, this immuneACCESS dataset retains in-frame rearrangements with V and J assigned. A fraction of the clones does not appear; measured against another copy, unresolved V genes explain less than half of the discrepancy, and the remainder lacks a known reason. For this sample there are about 63,000 clones; over 75% appear just once. The ten biggest clones cover approximately 11% of the sample. On this clone: There is no known antigen for this receptor. No much larger clone exists at a distance of one base, and base qualities are not known.

The chain links TRBV28 with TRBJ1-1, with a tentative D gene TRBD1 over 6 matching bases. Sequenced here: CD4+ or CD8+ T cells sorted from blood, sampled in a trial of the OX40 agonist ivuxolimab. This clonotype was obtained from an adult with an advanced solid tumor such as melanoma, head and neck, liver or kidney cancer. The CDR3 region reads CASSTTGTAEAFF. The nucleotide sequence is given as TGTGCCAGCAGTACAACAGGGACGGCTGAAGCTTTCTTT.